This is a list of T cell receptor beta chains from one sample in a study of human T cells and chemical hapten exposure. Each CDR3 protein gets one entry after TCRdb re-called the RACE reads with MiXCR. Altogether approximately 80,000 distinct CDR3 sequences are present, 9.5% to 12% being singletons, with the ten largest covering around 4.5%. The material was whole blood, obtained in connection with sensitization to the hapten diphenylcyclopropenone (DPC). Source of these receptors: a woman between 45 and 60 years old with alopecia areata. Some clones in this sample may be carry-over from other donors' samples. Each CDR3 is given with its conserved first and last residue. D genes are given only for firm matches. Only some rows state a clone size, as once, few, many or a class for expanded clones.

D gene,V gene,J gene,clone size,CDR3 protein,CDR3 DNA
NA,TRBV20-1,TRBJ2-2,many,CSASGSLSGELFF,TGCAGTGCTAGCGGTAGCCTCTCCGGGGAGCTGTTTTTT
NA,TRBV18,TRBJ2-2,few,CASTPITNTGELFF,TGTGCCAGCACACCTATAACGAACACCGGGGAGCTGTTTTTT
NA,TRBV28,TRBJ1-1,few,CASSSRTEAFF,TGTGCCAGCAGTTCACGCACTGAAGCTTTCTTT
NA,TRBV20-1,TRBJ2-1,many,CSASARAYNEQFF,TGCAGTGCTAGTGCGCGGGCGTACAATGAGCAGTTCTTC
TRBD1,TRBV27,TRBJ2-7,few,CASSTRDSSYEQYF,TGTGCCAGCAGTACCCGGGACAGTAGCTACGAGCAGTACTTC
NA,TRBV13,TRBJ2-5,few,CASSSYGGETQYF,TGTGCCAGCAGCTCCTACGGGGGTGAGACCCAGTACTTC
TRBD1,TRBV7-2,TRBJ2-2,NA,CASSPGTGLNTGELFF,TGTGCCAGCAGCCCCGGGACAGGACTTAACACCGGGGAGCTGTTTTTT
TRBD1,TRBV7-8,TRBJ1-5,NA,CASSLNVGQGDQPQHF,TGTGCCAGCAGCTTAAATGTAGGGCAGGGGGATCAGCCCCAGCATTTT
NA,TRBV29-1,TRBJ1-5,many,CSVGQHNQPQHF,TGCAGCGTCGGACAGCACAATCAGCCCCAGCATTTT
NA,TRBV2,TRBJ1-5,few,CASTKALSNQPQHF,TGTGCCAGCACCAAAGCCCTTAGCAATCAGCCCCAGCATTTT
NA,TRBV7-9,TRBJ1-2,many,CASSLSLYGYTF,TGTGCCAGCAGCTTATCACTCTATGGCTACACCTTC
NA,TRBV12-2,TRBJ1-5,few,CASRYPTGGRSNQPQHF,TGTGCAAGTCGCTACCCGACAGGGGGGCGGAGCAATCAGCCCCAGCATTTT
TRBD2,TRBV12-3/TRBV12-4,TRBJ2-3,few,CASRGLAGRIDTQYF,TGTGCCAGCAGGGGACTAGCGGGGAGGATAGATACGCAGTATTTT
NA,TRBV4-3,TRBJ2-6,few,CASGDSGSGVNVLTF,TGCGCCAGCGGCGACAGTGGGTCTGGGGTCAACGTCCTGACTTTC
NA,TRBV6-5,TRBJ2-3,few,CASSYSSAVDTQYF,TGTGCCAGCAGTTACTCCTCCGCCGTAGATACGCAGTATTTT
NA,TRBV7-6,TRBJ2-1,NA,CASSRQRQAHNEQFF,TGTGCCAGCAGCCGTCAACGACAGGCCCACAATGAGCAGTTCTTC
NA,TRBV6-2/TRBV6-3,TRBJ2-7,few,CAISQADSYEQYF,TGTGCCATAAGTCAGGCAGACTCCTACGAGCAGTACTTC
NA,TRBV12-3/TRBV12-4,TRBJ2-7,many,CASRAGTVGIYEQYF,TGTGCCAGCAGGGCCGGGACGGTGGGTATCTACGAGCAGTACTTC
NA,TRBV7-6,TRBJ1-2,NA,CASSVSSGTVYGYTF,TGTGCCAGCAGCGTCTCATCCGGGACCGTCTATGGCTACACCTTC
NA,TRBV28,TRBJ1-6,many,CASSLVKDGFNSPLHF,TGTGCCAGCAGTCTCGTAAAGGACGGGTTTAATTCACCCCTCCACTTT
TRBD1,TRBV4-1,TRBJ1-4,few,CASSPRDRGEKLFF,TGCGCCAGCAGCCCCCGGGACAGGGGGGAAAAACTGTTTTTT
TRBD1,TRBV7-2,TRBJ1-2,many,CASSLVAPGQGANYGYTF,TGTGCCAGCAGCTTAGTAGCCCCGGGGCAGGGGGCTAACTATGGCTACACCTTC
NA,TRBV29-1,TRBJ1-1,many,CSVPPLNTEAFF,TGCAGCGTGCCTCCTTTGAACACTGAAGCTTTCTTT
NA,TRBV5-1,TRBJ1-4,few,CASSWQPNEKLFF,TGCGCCAGCAGTTGGCAGCCTAATGAAAAACTGTTTTTT
NA,TRBV7-9,TRBJ1-1,many,CASSLVNTEAFF,TGTGCCAGCAGCTTAGTGAACACTGAAGCTTTCTTT
TRBD1,TRBV10-3,TRBJ1-1,many,CAIRDRDTEAFF,TGTGCCATCAGAGACAGGGACACTGAAGCTTTCTTT
TRBD2,TRBV18,TRBJ2-5,many,CASSPSSGGETQYF,TGTGCCAGCTCACCGTCTAGCGGCGGCGAGACCCAGTACTTC
NA,TRBV18,TRBJ2-7,many,CASSPQLGSPTEQYF,TGTGCCAGCTCCCCTCAGCTCGGTTCCCCAACCGAGCAGTACTTC
NA,TRBV30,TRBJ2-3,few,CAWRTWEIRGTQYF,TGTGCCTGGCGTACATGGGAGATCCGAGGTACGCAGTATTTT
NA,TRBV11-2,TRBJ1-1,NA,CASSLVEARREAFF,TGTGCCAGCAGCTTAGTAGAAGCTAGGAGGGAAGCTTTCTTT
TRBD1,TRBV7-8,TRBJ1-2,few,CASSVQTGNYGYTF,TGTGCCAGCAGCGTGCAGACAGGGAACTATGGCTACACCTTC
NA,TRBV7-8,TRBJ1-4,NA,CASSLAAGNNEKLFF,TGTGCCAGCAGCTTAGCAGCAGGGAATAATGAAAAACTGTTTTTT
NA,TRBV27,TRBJ2-5,many,CASSHTGSFQETQYF,TGTGCCAGCAGTCATACAGGGTCCTTCCAAGAGACCCAGTACTTC
TRBD2,TRBV7-3,TRBJ2-5,few,CASSSAGEETQYF,TGTGCCAGCAGCTCGGCGGGGGAAGAGACCCAGTACTTC
NA,TRBV29-1,TRBJ1-1,many,CSVGVRGTEAFF,TGCAGCGTTGGAGTGAGGGGGACTGAAGCTTTCTTT
NA,TRBV9,TRBJ1-3,few,CASSVESVASGNTIYF,TGTGCCAGCAGCGTAGAATCAGTTGCTTCTGGAAACACCATATATTTT
TRBD1,TRBV24-1,TRBJ2-1,NA,CATSGGTGGPSSYNEQFF,TGTGCCACCAGTGGCGGGACAGGGGGCCCGAGCTCCTACAATGAGCAGTTCTTC
NA,TRBV4-3,TRBJ1-1,few,CASSQDPETRAFF,TGCGCCAGCAGCCAAGATCCAGAAACCCGAGCTTTCTTT
NA,TRBV27,TRBJ2-3,few,CASSLLGGADTQYF,TGTGCCAGCAGTTTACTAGGGGGAGCAGATACGCAGTATTTT
TRBD2,TRBV18,TRBJ2-7,few,CASSPGLAGGYEQYF,TGTGCCAGCTCACCGGGACTAGCGGGGGGTTACGAGCAGTACTTC
TRBD2,TRBV19,TRBJ2-2,few,CASSIYSGGATTGELFF,TGTGCCAGTAGTATATATAGCGGGGGGGCCACCACCGGGGAGCTGTTTTTT
TRBD1,TRBV5-6,TRBJ2-5,NA,CASSFKRTGQETQYF,TGTGCCAGCAGCTTTAAGAGGACAGGACAAGAGACCCAGTACTTC
NA,TRBV7-9,TRBJ1-2,NA,CASRGINYGYTF,TGTGCCAGCAGGGGTATTAACTATGGCTACACCTTC
NA,TRBV6-1,TRBJ1-1,many,CASSDRRQARNTEAFF,TGTGCCAGCAGTGATCGGAGACAAGCTCGGAACACTGAAGCTTTCTTT
NA,TRBV5-1,TRBJ1-4,NA,CASSPGRLGNEKLFF,TGCGCCAGCAGCCCCGGAAGACTTGGCAACGAAAAACTGTTTTTT
TRBD2,TRBV3-1,TRBJ2-2,NA,CASTRRGMTRELFF,TGTGCCAGCACCAGGCGGGGGATGACACGGGAGCTGTTTTTT
NA,TRBV30,TRBJ1-1,NA,CAWSSGMNTEAFF,TGTGCCTGGAGTAGTGGCATGAACACTGAAGCTTTCTTT
NA,TRBV7-2,TRBJ1-4,NA,CASSFSAATNEKLFF,TGTGCCAGCAGCTTCTCCGCAGCAACTAATGAAAAACTGTTTTTT
NA,TRBV5-1,TRBJ1-5,many,CASSSAMGQPQHF,TGCGCCAGCAGTTCCGCGATGGGGCAGCCCCAGCATTTT
TRBD1,TRBV27,TRBJ2-7,few,CASSPGQPVYEQYF,TGTGCCAGCAGCCCGGGACAGCCAGTCTACGAGCAGTACTTC
TRBD1,TRBV7-3,TRBJ1-1,many,CASSVQGAEAFF,TGTGCCAGCAGCGTTCAGGGGGCTGAAGCTTTCTTT
NA,TRBV28,TRBJ1-2,NA,CVSRTANYGYTF,TGTGTCAGCAGGACAGCTAACTATGGCTACACCTTC
TRBD1,TRBV7-8,TRBJ1-1,few,CASSLGTGMNTEAFF,TGTGCCAGCAGCTTAGGGACAGGAATGAACACTGAAGCTTTCTTT
NA,TRBV7-9,TRBJ2-7,NA,CASSLAGLHSYEQYF,TGTGCCAGCAGCTTAGCCGGGCTTCACTCCTACGAGCAGTACTTC
NA,TRBV23-1,TRBJ2-2,many,CASSQSPGTGELFF,TGCGCCAGCAGTCAATCGCCAGGGACCGGGGAGCTGTTTTTT